The source of this T cell receptor beta chain is a study of regulatory T cells in long-lasting Graves disease. The wider study: Persistent cases took antithyroid drugs over 5 years and stayed TSH receptor antibody positive. Findings and caveats of the study: Limited samples may have lowered accuracy. Persistent disease preferred TRBV28, TRBJ1-2 and TRBJ2-5; new disease, TRBV20-1 and TRBJ2-1.

Stated time point: persistent/refractory GD, antithyroid drugs over 5 years with positive TRAb. Generation of the TCR library employed RNA extracted from PBMCs. Graves' disease diagnosis used American Thyroid Association guidelines. This clonotype was seen only a few times. What it binds is unknown. This CDR3 has 13 amino acids. Per the germline V gene, CDR1 is SGHRS and CDR2 is YFSETQ. V lost 0 bases and J 6 bases, leaving 9 bases between the germline ends. Arm-PCR with iRepertoire HTBI primers amplified the CDR3 regions for these TCR beta libraries. A single record per CDR3 protein comes from TCRdb applying MiXCR to the multiplex PCR reads. The sample includes some 370,000 distinct CDR3 sequences, 20% to 25% of them seen just once.

The sequence was collected from a woman aged 40 to 50 with Graves disease. The chain is built from TRBV5-1 and TRBJ1-1; D gene uncertain. The source material was peripheral blood mononuclear cells (PBMCs), sampled when the disease was refractory, from a patient treated with antithyroid drugs. The CDR3 spells CASSLGQSSEAFF. The DNA for the CDR3 is TGCGCCAGCAGCTTGGGGCAGTCGTCTGAAGCTTTCTTT.